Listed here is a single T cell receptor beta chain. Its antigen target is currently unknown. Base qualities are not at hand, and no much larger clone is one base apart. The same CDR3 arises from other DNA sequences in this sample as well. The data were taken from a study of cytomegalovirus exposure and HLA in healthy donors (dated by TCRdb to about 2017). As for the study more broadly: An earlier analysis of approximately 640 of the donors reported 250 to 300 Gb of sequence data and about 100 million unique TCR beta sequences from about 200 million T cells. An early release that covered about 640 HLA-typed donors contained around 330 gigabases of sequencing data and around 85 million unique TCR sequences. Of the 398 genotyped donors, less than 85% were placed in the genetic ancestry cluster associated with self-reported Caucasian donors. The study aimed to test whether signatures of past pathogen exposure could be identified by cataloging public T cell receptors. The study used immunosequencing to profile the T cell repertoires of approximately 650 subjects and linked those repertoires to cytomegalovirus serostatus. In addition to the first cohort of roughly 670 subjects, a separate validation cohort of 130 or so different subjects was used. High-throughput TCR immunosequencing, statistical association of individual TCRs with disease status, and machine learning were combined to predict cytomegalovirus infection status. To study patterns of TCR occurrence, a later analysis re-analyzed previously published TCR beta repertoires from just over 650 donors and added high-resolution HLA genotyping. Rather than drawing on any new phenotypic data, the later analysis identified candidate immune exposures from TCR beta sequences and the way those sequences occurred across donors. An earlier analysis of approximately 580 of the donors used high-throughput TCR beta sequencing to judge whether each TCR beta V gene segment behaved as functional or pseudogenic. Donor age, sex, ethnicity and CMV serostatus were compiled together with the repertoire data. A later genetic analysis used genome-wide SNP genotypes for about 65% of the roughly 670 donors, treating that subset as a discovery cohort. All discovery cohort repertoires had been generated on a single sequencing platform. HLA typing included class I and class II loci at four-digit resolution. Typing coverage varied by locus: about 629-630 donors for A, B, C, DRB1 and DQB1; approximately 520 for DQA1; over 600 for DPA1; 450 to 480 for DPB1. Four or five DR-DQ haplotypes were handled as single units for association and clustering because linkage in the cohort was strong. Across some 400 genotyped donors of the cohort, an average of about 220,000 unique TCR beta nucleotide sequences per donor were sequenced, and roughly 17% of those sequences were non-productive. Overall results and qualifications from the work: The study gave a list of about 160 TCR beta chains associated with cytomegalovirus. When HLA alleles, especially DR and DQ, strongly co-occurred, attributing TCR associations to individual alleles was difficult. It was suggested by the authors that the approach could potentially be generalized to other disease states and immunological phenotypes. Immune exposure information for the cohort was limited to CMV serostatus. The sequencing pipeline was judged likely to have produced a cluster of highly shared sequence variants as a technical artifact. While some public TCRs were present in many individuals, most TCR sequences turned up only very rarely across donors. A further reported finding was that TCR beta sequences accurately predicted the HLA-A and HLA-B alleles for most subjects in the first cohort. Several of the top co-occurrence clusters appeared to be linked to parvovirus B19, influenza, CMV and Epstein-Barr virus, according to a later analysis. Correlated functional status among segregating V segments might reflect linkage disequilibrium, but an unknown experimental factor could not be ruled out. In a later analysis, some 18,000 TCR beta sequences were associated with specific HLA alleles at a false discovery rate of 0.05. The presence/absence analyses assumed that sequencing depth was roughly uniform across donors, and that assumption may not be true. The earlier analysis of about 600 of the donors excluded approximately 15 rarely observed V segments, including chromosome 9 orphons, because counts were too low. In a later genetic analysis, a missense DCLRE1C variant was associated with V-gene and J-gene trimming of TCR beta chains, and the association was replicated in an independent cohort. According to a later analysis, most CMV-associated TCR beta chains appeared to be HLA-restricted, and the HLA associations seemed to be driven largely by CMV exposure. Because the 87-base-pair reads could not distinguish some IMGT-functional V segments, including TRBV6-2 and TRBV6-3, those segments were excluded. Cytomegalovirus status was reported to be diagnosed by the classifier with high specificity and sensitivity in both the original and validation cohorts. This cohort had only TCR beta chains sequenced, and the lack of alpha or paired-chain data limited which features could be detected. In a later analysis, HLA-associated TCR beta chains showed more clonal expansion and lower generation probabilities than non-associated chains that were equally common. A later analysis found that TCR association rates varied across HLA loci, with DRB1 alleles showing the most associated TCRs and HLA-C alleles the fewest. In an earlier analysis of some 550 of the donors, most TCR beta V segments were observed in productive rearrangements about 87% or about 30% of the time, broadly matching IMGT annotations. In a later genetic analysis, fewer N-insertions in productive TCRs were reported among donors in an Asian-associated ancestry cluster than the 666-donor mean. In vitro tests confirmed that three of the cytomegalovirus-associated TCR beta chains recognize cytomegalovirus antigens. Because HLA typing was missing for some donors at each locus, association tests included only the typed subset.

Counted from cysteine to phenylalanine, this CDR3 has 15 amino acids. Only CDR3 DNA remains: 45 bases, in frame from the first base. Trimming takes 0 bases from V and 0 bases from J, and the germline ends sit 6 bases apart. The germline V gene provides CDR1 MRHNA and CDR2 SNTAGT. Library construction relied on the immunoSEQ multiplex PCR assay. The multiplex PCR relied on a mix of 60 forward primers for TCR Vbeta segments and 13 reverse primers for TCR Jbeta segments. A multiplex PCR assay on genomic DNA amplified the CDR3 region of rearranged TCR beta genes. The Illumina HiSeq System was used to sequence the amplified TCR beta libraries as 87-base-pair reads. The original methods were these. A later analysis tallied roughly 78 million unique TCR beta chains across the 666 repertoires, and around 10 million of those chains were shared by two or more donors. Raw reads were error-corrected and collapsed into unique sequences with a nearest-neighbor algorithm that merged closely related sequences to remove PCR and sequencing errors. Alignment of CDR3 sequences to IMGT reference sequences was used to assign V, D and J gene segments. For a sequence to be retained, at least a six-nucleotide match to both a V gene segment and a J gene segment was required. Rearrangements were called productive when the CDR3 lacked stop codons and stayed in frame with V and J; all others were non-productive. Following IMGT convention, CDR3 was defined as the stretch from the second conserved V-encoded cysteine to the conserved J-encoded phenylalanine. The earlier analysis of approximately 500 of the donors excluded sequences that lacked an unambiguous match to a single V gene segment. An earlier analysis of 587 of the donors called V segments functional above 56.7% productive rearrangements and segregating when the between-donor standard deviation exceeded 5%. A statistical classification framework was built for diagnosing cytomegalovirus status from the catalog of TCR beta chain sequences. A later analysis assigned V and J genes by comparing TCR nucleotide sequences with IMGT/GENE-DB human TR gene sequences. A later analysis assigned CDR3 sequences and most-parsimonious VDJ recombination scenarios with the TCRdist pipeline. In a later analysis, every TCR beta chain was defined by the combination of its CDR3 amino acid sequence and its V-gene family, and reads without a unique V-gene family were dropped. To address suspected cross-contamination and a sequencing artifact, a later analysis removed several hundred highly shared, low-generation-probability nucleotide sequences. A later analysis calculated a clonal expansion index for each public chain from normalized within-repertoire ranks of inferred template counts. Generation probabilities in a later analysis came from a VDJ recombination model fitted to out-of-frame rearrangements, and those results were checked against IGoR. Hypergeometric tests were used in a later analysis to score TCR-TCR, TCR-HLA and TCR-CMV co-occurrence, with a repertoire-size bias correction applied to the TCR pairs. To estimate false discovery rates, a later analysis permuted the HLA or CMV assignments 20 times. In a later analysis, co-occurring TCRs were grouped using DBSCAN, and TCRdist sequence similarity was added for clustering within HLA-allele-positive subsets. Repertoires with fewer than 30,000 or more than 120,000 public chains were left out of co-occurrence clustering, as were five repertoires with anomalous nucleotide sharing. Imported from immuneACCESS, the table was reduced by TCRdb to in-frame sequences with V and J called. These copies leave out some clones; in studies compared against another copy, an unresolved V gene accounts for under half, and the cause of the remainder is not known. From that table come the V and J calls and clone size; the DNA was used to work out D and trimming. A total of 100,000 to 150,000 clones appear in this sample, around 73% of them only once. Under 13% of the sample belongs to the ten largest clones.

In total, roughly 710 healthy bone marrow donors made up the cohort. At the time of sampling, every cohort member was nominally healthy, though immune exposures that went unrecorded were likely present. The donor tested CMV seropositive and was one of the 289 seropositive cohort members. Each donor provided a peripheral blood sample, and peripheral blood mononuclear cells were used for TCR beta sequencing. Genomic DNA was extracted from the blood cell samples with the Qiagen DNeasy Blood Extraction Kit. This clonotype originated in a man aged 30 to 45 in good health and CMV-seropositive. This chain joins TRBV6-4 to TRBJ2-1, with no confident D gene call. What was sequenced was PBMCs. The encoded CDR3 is CASSDSAGSYNEQFF. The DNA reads TGTGCCAGCAGTGACTCCGCAGGCTCCTACAATGAGCAGTTCTTC.